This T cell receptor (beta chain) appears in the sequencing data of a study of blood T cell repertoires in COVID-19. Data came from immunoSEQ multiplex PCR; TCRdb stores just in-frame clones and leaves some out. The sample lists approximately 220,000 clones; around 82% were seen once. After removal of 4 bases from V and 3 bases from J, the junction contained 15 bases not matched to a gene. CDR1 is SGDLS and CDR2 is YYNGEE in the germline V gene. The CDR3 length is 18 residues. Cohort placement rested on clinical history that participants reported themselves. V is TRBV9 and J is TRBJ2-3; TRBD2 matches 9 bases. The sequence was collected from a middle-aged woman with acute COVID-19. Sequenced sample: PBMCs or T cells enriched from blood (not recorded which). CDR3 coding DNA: TGTGCCAGCAGCCCCGGGGGCGGGAGGGCCTTTTGGACAGATACGCAGTATTTT. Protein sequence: CASSPGGGRAFWTDTQYF.